One TCR beta chain is described in this entry. Clones were read by immunoSEQ multiplex PCR, and TCRdb kept only the in-frame ones, dropping some. Among roughly 220,000 clones listed, about 80% were seen once. This sample was taken from a study of blood T cell repertoires in COVID-19. Study context: Acute and convalescent COVID-19 specimens originated in the United States, Italy and Spain. T cells, B-cell-depleted T cells, or PBMCs provided the cDNA or gDNA that served as material.

There are 16 residues in the CDR3. From germline, CDR1 is SGHDN and CDR2 FVKESK. After removal of 5 bases from V and 3 bases from J, the junction contained 6 bases not matched to a gene. The gene calls are TRBV14 and TRBJ2-6; TRBD1 matches 8 bases. Material: peripheral blood. The clonotype was recovered from an older woman with acute or convalescent COVID-19. The CDR3 nucleotides are TGTGCCAGCAGCTATTTCAGGGGGCTTGGGGCCAACGTCCTGACTTTC. This translates into CASSYFRGLGANVLTF.